One sample yielded the 3 T cell receptor beta chains listed below, sequenced in a study of T cell responses to AZD1222 COVID-19 vaccine. TCRdb's table, derived via immunoSEQ multiplex PCR, lists solely in-frame clones and lacks some. The repertoire has 150,000 to 200,000 clones, 88% of them found once; the top ten carry 11%. Specimen: peripheral blood, collected 28 days after the second AZD1222 dose. The receptor source for this set is an adult who received the AZD1222 COVID-19 vaccine.

This rearrangement joins TRBV5-1 to TRBJ1-1, with unresolved D. V was shortened by 0 bases and J by 0 bases, with 6 bases between the two germline ends. The length of the CDR3 is 14 residues. Germline CDR1 SGHRS, CDR2 YFSETQ. In nucleotides, the CDR3 is TGCGCCAGCAGCTTGGACGGTATGAACACTGAAGCTTTCTTT. Residues: CASSLDGMNTEAFF.

The V gene is TRBV9, the J gene TRBJ2-7, with TRBD2 matching over 7 bases. Germline V lookup: CDR1 SGDLS, CDR2 YYNGEE. The ends lost 7 bases at V and 6 bases at J; junction bases unmatched: 7. This CDR3 contains 12 residues. DNA for the CDR3: TGTGCCAGCGGCCCGGGGGGTGCCGAGCAGTACTTC. The encoded protein is CASGPGGAEQYF.

CDR3 nucleotides: TGTGCCAGCAGCTTAGGGAGGTACAATGAGCAGTTCTTC. Its translation is CASSLGRYNEQFF. The J gene is TRBJ2-1, the V gene TRBV7-8; possible D gene TRBD2, 5 bases. Germline assignment: CDR1 SGHVS and CDR2 FQNEAQ. This CDR3 is 13 amino acids long. V was cut by 1 base and J by 4 bases, with 5 bases left in between.